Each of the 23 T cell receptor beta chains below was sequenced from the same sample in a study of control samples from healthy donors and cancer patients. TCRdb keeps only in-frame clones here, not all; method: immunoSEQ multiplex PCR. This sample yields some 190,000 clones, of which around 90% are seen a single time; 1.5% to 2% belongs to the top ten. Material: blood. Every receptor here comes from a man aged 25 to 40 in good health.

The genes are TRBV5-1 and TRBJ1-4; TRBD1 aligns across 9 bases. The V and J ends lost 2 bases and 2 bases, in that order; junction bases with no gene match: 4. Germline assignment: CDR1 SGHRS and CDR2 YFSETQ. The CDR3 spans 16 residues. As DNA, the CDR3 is TGCGCCAGCAGCTTCTCAGGACAGGGGACTAATGAAAAACTGTTTTTT. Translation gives CASSFSGQGTNEKLFF.

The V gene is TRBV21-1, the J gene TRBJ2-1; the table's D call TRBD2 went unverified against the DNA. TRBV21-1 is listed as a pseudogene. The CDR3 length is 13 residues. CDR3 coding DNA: TGTGCCAGTTATAAACCGGGGGTGAATGAGCAGTTCTTC. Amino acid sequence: CASYKPGVNEQFF.

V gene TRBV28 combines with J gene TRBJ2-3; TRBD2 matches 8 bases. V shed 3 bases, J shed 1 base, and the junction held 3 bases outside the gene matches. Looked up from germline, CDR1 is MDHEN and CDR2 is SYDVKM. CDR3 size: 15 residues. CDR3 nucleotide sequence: TGTGCCAGCAGTTTGCGGGGGGTTGGCACAGATACGCAGTATTTT. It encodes CASSLRGVGTDTQYF.

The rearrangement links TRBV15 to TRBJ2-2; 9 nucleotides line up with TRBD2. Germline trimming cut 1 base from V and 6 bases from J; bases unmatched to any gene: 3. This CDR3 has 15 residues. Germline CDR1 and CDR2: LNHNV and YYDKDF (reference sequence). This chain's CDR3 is CATSRGGGAPGELFF. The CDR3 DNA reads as TGTGCCACCAGCAGAGGCGGGGGGGCGCCCGGGGAGCTGTTTTTT. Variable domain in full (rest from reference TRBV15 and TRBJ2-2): DAMVIQNPRYQVTQFGKPVTLSCSQTLNHNVMYWYQQKSSQAPKLLFHYYDKDFNNEADTPDNFQSRRPNTSFCFLDIRSPGLGDTAMYLCATSRGGGAPGELFFGEGSRLTVL.

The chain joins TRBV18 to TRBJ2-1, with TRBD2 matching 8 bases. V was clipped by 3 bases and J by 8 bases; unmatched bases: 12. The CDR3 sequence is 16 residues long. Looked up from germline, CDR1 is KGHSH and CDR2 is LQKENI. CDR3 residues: CASSPQAGDPGYEQFF. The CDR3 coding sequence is TGTGCCAGCTCACCGCAAGCGGGGGACCCCGGCTATGAGCAGTTCTTC.

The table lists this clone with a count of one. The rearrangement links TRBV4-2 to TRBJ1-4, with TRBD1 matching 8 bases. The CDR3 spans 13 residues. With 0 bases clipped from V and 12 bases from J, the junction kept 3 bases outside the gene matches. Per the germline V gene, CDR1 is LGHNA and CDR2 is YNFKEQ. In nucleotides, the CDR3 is TGTGCCAGCAGCCAAGAGGACAGGGCGGAACTGTTTTTT. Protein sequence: CASSQEDRAELFF.

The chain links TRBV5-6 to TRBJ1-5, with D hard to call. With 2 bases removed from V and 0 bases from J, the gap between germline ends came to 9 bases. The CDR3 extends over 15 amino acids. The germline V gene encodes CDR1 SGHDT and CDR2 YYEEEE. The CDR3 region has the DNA TGTGCCAGCAGCTTACGGCAGTTTAGCAATCAGCCCCAGCATTTT. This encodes CASSLRQFSNQPQHF.

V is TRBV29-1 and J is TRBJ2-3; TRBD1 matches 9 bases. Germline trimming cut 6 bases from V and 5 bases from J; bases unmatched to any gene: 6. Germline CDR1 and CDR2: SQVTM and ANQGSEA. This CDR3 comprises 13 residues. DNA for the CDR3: TGCAGCGTCCGGGACAGGGTAGGAGATACGCAGTATTTT. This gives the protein CSVRDRVGDTQYF.

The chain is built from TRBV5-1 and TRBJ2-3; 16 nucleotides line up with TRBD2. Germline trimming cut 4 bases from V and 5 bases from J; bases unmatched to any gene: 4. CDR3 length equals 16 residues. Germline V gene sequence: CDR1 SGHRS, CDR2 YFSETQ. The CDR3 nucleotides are TGCGCCAGCAGCCCCGGGACTAGCGGGGGGGGAGATACGCAGTATTTT. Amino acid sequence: CASSPGTSGGGDTQYF.

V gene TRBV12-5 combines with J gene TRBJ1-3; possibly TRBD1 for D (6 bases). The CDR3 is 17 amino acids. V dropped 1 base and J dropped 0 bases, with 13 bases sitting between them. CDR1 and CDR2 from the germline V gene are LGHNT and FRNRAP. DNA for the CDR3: TGTGCTAGTGGTTTGGGCTTAGGGGGGGGCTCTGGAAACACCATATATTTT. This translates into CASGLGLGGGSGNTIYF.

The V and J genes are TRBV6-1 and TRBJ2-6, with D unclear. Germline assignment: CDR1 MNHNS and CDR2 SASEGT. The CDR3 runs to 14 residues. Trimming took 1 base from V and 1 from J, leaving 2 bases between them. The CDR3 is CASSEVSGANVLTF. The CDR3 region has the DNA TGTGCCAGCAGTGAAGTTTCTGGGGCCAACGTCCTGACTTTC.

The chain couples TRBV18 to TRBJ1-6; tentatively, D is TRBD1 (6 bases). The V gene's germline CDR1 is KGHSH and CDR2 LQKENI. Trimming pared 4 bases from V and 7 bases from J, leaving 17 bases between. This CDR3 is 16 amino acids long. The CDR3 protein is CASSLEYDRTNSPLHF. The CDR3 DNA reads TGTGCCAGCTCACTGGAATACGACAGGACGAATTCACCCCTCCACTTT.

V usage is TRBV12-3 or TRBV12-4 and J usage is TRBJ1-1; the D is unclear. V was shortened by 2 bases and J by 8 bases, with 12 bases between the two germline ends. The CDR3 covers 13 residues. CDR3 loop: CASSLRAGLEAFF. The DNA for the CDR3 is TGTGCCAGCAGTTTAAGGGCGGGGTTAGAAGCTTTCTTT.

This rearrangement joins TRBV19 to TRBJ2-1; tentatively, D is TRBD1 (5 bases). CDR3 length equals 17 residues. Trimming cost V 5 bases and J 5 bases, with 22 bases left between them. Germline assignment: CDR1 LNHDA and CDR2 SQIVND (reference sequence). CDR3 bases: TGTGCCAGTAGTTCGGGCTTGGGCACAGGACCTCACAATGAGCAGTTCTTC. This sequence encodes CASSSGLGTGPHNEQFF.

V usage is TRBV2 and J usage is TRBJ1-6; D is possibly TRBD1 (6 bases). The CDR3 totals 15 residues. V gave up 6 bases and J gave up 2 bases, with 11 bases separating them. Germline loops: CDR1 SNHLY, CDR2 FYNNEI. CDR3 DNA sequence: TGTGCCAGCAGGACGGGGGCCACCTATAATTCACCCCTCCACTTT. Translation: CASRTGATYNSPLHF.

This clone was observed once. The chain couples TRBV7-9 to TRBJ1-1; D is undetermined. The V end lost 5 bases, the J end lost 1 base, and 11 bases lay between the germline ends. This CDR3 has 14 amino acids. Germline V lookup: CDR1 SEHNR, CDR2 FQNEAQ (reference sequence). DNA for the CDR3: TGTGCCAGCAGCAGCGGTATAGGGAACACTGAAGCTTTCTTT. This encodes CASSSGIGNTEAFF.

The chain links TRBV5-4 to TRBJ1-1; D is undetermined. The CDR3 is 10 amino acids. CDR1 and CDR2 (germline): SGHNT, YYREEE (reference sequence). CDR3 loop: CGGSNTEAFF. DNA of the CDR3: TGTGGAGGGTCTAACACTGAAGCTTTCTTT.

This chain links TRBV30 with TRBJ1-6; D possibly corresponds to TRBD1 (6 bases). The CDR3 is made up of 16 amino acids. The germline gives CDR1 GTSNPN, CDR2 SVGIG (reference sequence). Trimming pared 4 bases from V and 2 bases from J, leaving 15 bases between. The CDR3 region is CAWNAGGGTYNSPLHF. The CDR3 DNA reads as TGTGCCTGGAACGCCGGAGGGGGGACCTATAATTCACCCCTCCACTTT. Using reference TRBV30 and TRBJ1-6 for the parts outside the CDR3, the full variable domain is SQTIHQWPATLVQPVGSPLSLECTVEGTSNPNLYWYRQAAGRGLQLLFYSVGIGQISSEVPQNLSASRPQDRQFILSSKKLLLSDSGFYLCAWNAGGGTYNSPLHFGNGTRLTVT.

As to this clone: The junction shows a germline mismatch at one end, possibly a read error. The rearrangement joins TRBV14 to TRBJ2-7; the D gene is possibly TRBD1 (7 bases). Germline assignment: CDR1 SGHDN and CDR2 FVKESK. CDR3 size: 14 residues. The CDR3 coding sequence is TGTGCCACCAGCACGGGCCAGGGGGGCTACGAGCAGTACTTC. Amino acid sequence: CATSTGQGGYEQYF.

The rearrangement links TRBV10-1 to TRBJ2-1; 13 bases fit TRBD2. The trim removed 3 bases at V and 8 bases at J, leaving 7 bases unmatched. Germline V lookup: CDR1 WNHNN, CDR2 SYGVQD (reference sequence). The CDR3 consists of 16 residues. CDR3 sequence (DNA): TGCGCCAGCAGTGATACCACTAGCGGGGGGGCCTATGAGCAGTTCTTC. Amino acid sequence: CASSDTTSGGAYEQFF.

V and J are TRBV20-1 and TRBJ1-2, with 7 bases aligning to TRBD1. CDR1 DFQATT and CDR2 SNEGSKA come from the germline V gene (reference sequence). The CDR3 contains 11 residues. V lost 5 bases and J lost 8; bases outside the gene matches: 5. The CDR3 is CSARTGEGYTF. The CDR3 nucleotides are TGCAGTGCTCGGACAGGAGAGGGCTACACCTTC.

In DNA form, the CDR3 reads TGTGCCAGCAGCTTAATGGAGGGGGCTTACGAGCAGTACTTC. Protein sequence: CASSLMEGAYEQYF. The chain has TRBV7-9 and TRBJ2-7; D is perhaps TRBD1 (7 bases). V gave up 2 bases and J gave up 4 bases, with 12 bases separating them. Germline V gives CDR1 SEHNR, CDR2 FQNEAQ (reference sequence). The CDR3 sequence is 14 residues long. Combining the CDR3 with reference TRBV7-9 and TRBJ2-7 gives the whole variable domain DTGVSQNPRHKITKRGQNVTFRCDPISEHNRLYWYRQTLGQGPEFLTYFQNEAQLEKSRLLSDRFSAERPKGSFSTLEIQRTEQGDSAMYLCASSLMEGAYEQYFGPGTRLTVT.

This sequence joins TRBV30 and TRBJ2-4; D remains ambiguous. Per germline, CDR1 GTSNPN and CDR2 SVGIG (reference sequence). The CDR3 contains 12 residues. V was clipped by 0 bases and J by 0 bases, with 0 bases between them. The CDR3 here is CAWSVAKNIQYF. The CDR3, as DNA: TGTGCCTGGAGTGTAGCCAAAAACATTCAGTACTTC. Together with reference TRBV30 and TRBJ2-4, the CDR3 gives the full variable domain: SQTIHQWPATLVQPVGSPLSLECTVEGTSNPNLYWYRQAAGRGLQLLFYSVGIGQISSEVPQNLSASRPQDRQFILSSKKLLLSDSGFYLCAWSVAKNIQYFGAGTRLSVL.